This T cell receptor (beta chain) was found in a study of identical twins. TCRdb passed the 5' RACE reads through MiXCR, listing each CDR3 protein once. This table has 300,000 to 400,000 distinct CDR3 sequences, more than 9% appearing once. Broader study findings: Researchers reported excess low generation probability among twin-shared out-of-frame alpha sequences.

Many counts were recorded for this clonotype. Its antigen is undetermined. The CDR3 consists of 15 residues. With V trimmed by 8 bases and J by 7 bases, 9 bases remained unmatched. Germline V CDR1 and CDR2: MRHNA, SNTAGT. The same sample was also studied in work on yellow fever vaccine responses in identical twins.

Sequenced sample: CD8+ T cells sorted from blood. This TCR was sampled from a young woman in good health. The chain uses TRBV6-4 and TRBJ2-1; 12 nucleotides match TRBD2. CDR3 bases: TGTGCCAGCGGGCCGACTAGCGGGAGTTCGAATGAGCAGTTCTTC. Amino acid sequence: CASGPTSGSSNEQFF.